These 14 T cell receptor beta chains share one sample of origin, sequenced in a study of T cell responses to AZD1222 COVID-19 vaccine. Repertoires were generated with immunoSEQ multiplex PCR, while TCRdb's copy carries only in-frame clones and drops some. The sample includes 45,000 to 70,000 clones, more than 80% of them seen just once. The source was peripheral blood, collected 28 days after the second AZD1222 dose. These receptors came from an adult who received the AZD1222 COVID-19 vaccine.

The rearrangement links TRBV9 to TRBJ2-3, with D perhaps TRBD1 (5 bases). The CDR3 consists of 15 residues. V lost 3 bases and J lost 0, with 11 bases in between. Germline V lookup: CDR1 SGDLS, CDR2 YYNGEE. CDR3 nucleotide sequence: TGTGCCAGCAGCGGTGACGACAGAAGCACAGATACGCAGTATTTT. It encodes CASSGDDRSTDTQYF.

This clone was recorded a few times. The chain has TRBV7-2 and TRBJ1-1, with D possibly matching TRBD1 (6 bases). CDR3 length: 13 amino acids. Per the germline V gene, CDR1 is SGHTA and CDR2 is FQGNSA. V lost 3 bases and J lost 5, with 10 bases in between. CDR3: CASSLGAGTEAFF. CDR3 in DNA: TGTGCCAGCAGCTTGGGGGCAGGAACTGAAGCTTTCTTT.

This chain links TRBV5-6 with TRBJ2-3; no firm D call. The germline gives CDR1 SGHDT, CDR2 YYEEEE. Trimming stripped 3 bases from V and 4 bases from J, with 9 bases between. The CDR3 contains 13 residues. The CDR3 loop reads CASSSISSDTQYF. The CDR3 coding sequence is TGTGCCAGCAGCTCGATCTCATCAGATACGCAGTATTTT.

V and J are TRBV3-1 (or the pseudogene TRBV3-2) and TRBJ2-3; TRBD1 matches 9 bases. Germline-derived CDR1 and CDR2 are LGHDT and YNNKEL (reference sequence). The CDR3 length is 15 residues. V was clipped by 3 bases and J by 6 bases; unmatched bases: 7. For the CDR3, the DNA is TGTGCCAGCAGCCAGGAGGACAGGGGTTGGGATACGCAGTATTTT. It specifies CASSQEDRGWDTQYF.

The chain combines TRBV13 with TRBJ2-7; possible D gene TRBD1, 5 bases. V was pared by 6 bases and J by 1 base, with 13 bases between. Germline V gene data show CDR1 as PRHDT and CDR2 as FYEKMQ (reference sequence). The CDR3 extends over 14 amino acids. DNA for the CDR3: TGTGCCAGCAGGCCCCTGGGGCAATCCTACGAGCAGTACTTC. Translating gives CASRPLGQSYEQYF. The variable domain in full, with the rest retrieved from reference TRBV13 and TRBJ2-7, is AAGVIQSPRHLIKEKRETATLKCYPIPRHDTVYWYQQGPGQDPQFLISFYEKMQSDKGSIPDRFSAQQFSDYHSELNMSSLELGDSALYFCASRPLGQSYEQYFGPGTRLTVT.

This chain uses TRBV28 with TRBJ1-5; tentative D call: TRBD1 (6 bases). V lost 6 bases to trimming and J lost 3 bases, with 12 bases between them. Germline CDR1 reads MDHEN; CDR2 reads SYDVKM. The CDR3 has 14 residues. CDR3 amino acids: CASRPAGVNQPQHF. CDR3 DNA sequence: TGTGCCAGCAGACCCGCAGGGGTCAATCAGCCCCAGCATTTT. The full variable domain, in which reference TRBV28 and TRBJ1-5 provide the parts outside the CDR3, is DVKVTQSSRYLVKRTGEKVFLECVQDMDHENMFWYRQDPGLGLRLIYFSYDVKMKEKGDIPEGYSVSREKKERFSLILESASTNQTSMYLCASRPAGVNQPQHFGDGTRLSIL.

The genes are TRBV30 and TRBJ1-5; the D gene is possibly TRBD1 (6 bases). Germline V lookup: CDR1 GTSNPN, CDR2 SVGIG (reference sequence). The CDR3 is 14 amino acids. The V gene lost 2 bases and the J gene lost 3 bases, with 11 bases spanning the gap. The CDR3 DNA sequence: TGTGCCTGGAGTATCACAGGGTCCAATCAGCCCCAGCATTTT. As protein: CAWSITGSNQPQHF.

The V and J genes are TRBV7-2 and TRBJ2-1; 10 nucleotides match TRBD2. V was pared by 6 bases and J by 4 bases, with 9 bases of the junction left unmatched. CDR1 is SGHTA, CDR2 FQGNSA, per germline. The CDR3 sequence is 16 residues long. Here the CDR3 reads CASSYPGLATYNEQFF. Written as DNA, the CDR3 is TGTGCCAGCAGTTATCCGGGACTAGCGACGTACAATGAGCAGTTCTTC.

The chain recombines TRBV6-5 with TRBJ1-2; 9 bases align to TRBD1. This CDR3 spans 12 amino acids. V dropped 5 bases and J dropped 8; count of bases not matched to a gene: 3. The germline V gene has CDR1 MNHEY and CDR2 SVGAGI. The CDR3 DNA is TGTGCCAGCAGTAAGGGACAGGGCGGCTACACCTTC. As protein: CASSKGQGGYTF.

This chain joins TRBV7-9 and TRBJ1-2; 7 bases align to TRBD1. From germline, CDR1 is SEHNR and CDR2 FQNEAQ (reference sequence). The junction had 3 bases not matched to a gene; V was cut back by 5 bases and J by 0 bases. The CDR3 is 14 residues long. The CDR3 DNA is TGTGCCAGCAGCCGACAGGGACCTAACTATGGCTACACCTTC. Translation: CASSRQGPNYGYTF.

In its sample, this clone ranks as medium-sized. The CDR3 region has the DNA TGTGCCAGCAGCTCCCGAGCGGGACTAGCGGGTGAGCAGTTCTTC. Translated: CASSSRAGLAGEQFF. V usage is TRBV5-4 and J usage is TRBJ2-1; 12 bases line up with TRBD2. The V segment lost 3 bases and the J segment 9 bases; nucleotides outside the gene matches: 7. Germline lookup yields CDR1 SGHNT and CDR2 YYREEE (reference sequence). The CDR3 extends over 15 amino acids.

V gene TRBV20-1 combines with J gene TRBJ2-1; 10 bases align to TRBD2. The CDR3 extends over 14 amino acids. CDR1 is DFQATT and CDR2 is SNEGSKA in the germline V gene (reference sequence). The V segment lost 3 bases and the J segment 8 bases; nucleotides outside the gene matches: 7. The DNA of the CDR3 is TGCAGTGCTAGTAGGTCTAGCGGGGGACATGAGCAGTTCTTC. Protein: CSASRSSGGHEQFF.

CDR3 residues: CASSYDRAGYTF. CDR3 DNA: TGTGCCAGCAGTTACGACAGGGCTGGCTACACCTTC. The rearrangement uses TRBV6-5 and TRBJ1-2; 7 positions match TRBD1. After removal of 2 bases from V and 7 bases from J, the junction contained 1 base not matched to a gene. The length of the CDR3 is 12 residues. Per the germline V gene, CDR1 is MNHEY and CDR2 is SVGAGI.

V usage is TRBV9 and J usage is TRBJ2-1, with 7 bases identical to TRBD2. This CDR3 has 15 residues. Unmatched junction bases numbered 7, after V lost 0 bases and J lost 7 bases. The germline V gene has CDR1 SGDLS and CDR2 YYNGEE. The CDR3 DNA reads TGTGCCAGCAGCGTAGTGGAGGGAGGGCCGAATGAGCAGTTCTTC. Protein product: CASSVVEGGPNEQFF.